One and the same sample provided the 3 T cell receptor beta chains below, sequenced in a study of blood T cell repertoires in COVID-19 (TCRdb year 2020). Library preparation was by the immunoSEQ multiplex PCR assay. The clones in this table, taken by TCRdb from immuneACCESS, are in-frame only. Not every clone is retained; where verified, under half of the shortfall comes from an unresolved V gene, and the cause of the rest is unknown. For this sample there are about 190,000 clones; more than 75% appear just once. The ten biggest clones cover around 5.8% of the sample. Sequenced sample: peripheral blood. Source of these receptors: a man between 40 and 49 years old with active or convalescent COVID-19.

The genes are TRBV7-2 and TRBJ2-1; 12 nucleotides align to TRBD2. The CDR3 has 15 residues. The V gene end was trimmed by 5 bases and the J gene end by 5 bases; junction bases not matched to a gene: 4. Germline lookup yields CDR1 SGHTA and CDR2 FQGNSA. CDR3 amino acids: CASSLTSGRHNEQFF. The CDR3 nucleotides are TGTGCCAGCAGCCTGACTAGCGGGAGACACAATGAGCAGTTCTTC.

Here the CDR3 DNA reads TGCGCCAGCAGCCAAGAGGGGAGCTCCTACAATGAGCAGTTCTTC. This encodes CASSQEGSSYNEQFF. The chain carries TRBV4-1 and TRBJ2-1; D is possibly TRBD2 (5 bases). With 0 bases removed from V and 0 bases from J, the gap between germline ends came to 6 bases. CDR3 length: 15 amino acids. From germline, CDR1 is MGHRA and CDR2 YSYEKL.

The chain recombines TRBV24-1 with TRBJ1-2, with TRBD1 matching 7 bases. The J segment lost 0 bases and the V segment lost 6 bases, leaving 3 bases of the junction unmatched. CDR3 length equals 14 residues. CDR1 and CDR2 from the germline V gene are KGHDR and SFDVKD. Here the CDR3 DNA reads TGTGCCACCAGTTGGGACAGTCCTAACTATGGCTACACCTTC. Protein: CATSWDSPNYGYTF.